This passage covers 30 T cell receptor beta chains from one sample sequenced in a study of blood T cell repertoires in COVID-19. Measured with immunoSEQ multiplex PCR; TCRdb has only the in-frame clones, and not every one. The data contain some 300,000 clones, over 85% of them singletons. Sequences were obtained from peripheral blood. These TCRs come from a young woman with COVID-19, enrolled during active disease.

This clone was seen only once. V and J are TRBV7-2 and TRBJ2-2, with D perhaps TRBD1 (6 bases). CDR1 and CDR2 from the germline V gene are SGHTA and FQGNSA. Trimming stripped 3 bases from V and 3 bases from J, with 14 bases between. The CDR3 extends over 16 amino acids. The CDR3 loop is CASSFMYGTHTGELFF. The CDR3 DNA is TGTGCCAGCAGCTTCATGTACGGGACACACACCGGGGAGCTGTTTTTT.

This chain connects TRBV2 to TRBJ2-3, with 9 bases lining up with TRBD2. The CDR3 spans 16 residues. The germline V gene encodes CDR1 SNHLY and CDR2 FYNNEI. V was clipped by 2 bases and J by 0 bases; unmatched bases: 3. The CDR3 protein is CASSEPGLASTDTQYF. Written as DNA, the CDR3 is TGTGCCAGCAGTGAACCGGGACTAGCAAGCACAGATACGCAGTATTTT.

CDR3 region: CASSQVSRRAGAYGYTF. In nucleotides, the CDR3 is TGTGCCAGCAGCCAGGTTTCCCGGCGGGCAGGGGCCTATGGCTACACCTTC. The chain employs TRBV3-1 (or the pseudogene TRBV3-2) and TRBJ1-2; D is perhaps TRBD1 (6 bases). From germline, CDR1 is LGHDT and CDR2 YNNKEL (reference sequence). V was shortened by 3 bases and J by 4 bases, with 21 bases between the two germline ends. The CDR3 consists of 17 residues.

The chain joins TRBV5-5 to TRBJ1-5; no clear D gene. Trimming pared 1 base from V and 6 bases from J, leaving 8 bases between. The CDR3 spans 13 residues. Germline CDR1 is SGHKS and CDR2 is YYEKEE (reference sequence). The CDR3 region has the DNA TGTGCCAGCAGCTTGCAGGCGTTTCAGCCCCAGCATTTT. Translating it yields CASSLQAFQPQHF.

This rearrangement joins TRBV15 to TRBJ1-4, with no clear D. Germline V CDR1 and CDR2: LNHNV, YYDKDF (reference sequence). The length of the CDR3 is 16 residues. V lost 1 base, J lost 0 bases, and 9 bases lay in between. Here the CDR3 DNA reads TGTGCCACCAGCAGAGCTTTCCCGGCAACTAATGAAAAACTGTTTTTT. This translates into CATSRAFPATNEKLFF.

The chain joins TRBV4-1 to TRBJ1-2; the D is unclear. CDR1 is MGHRA, CDR2 YSYEKL, per germline. The germline V and J ends were trimmed by 1 base and 2 bases, with 11 bases remaining between them. The CDR3 extends over 15 amino acids. The CDR3 DNA reads as TGCGCCAGCAGCCAAGTGAGGGAGGCGAACTATGGCTACACCTTC. Residues: CASSQVREANYGYTF.

This rearrangement joins TRBV5-5 to TRBJ1-4; 7 positions match TRBD1. This CDR3 region has 17 residues. CDR1 is SGHKS, CDR2 YYEKEE, per germline (reference sequence). J was trimmed by 4 bases and V by 4 bases; bases with no gene match: 13. This CDR3 reads CASSTRTGDSLNEKLFF. The CDR3 coding sequence is TGTGCCAGCAGCACGCGGACAGGAGACAGTCTTAATGAAAAACTGTTTTTT.

This clone was observed a single time. The chain is built from TRBV18 and TRBJ2-7; 9 nucleotides match TRBD1. The CDR3 length is 14 residues. Losses at the gene ends were 2 bases for V and 5 bases for J; bases not matched to a gene: 4. The V gene's germline CDR1 is KGHSH and CDR2 LQKENI. For the CDR3, the DNA is TGTGCCAGCTCACCAGGGACAGGGCACGACGAGCAGTACTTC. Its protein is CASSPGTGHDEQYF.

This clone was seen a few times. This chain uses TRBV18 with TRBJ2-1, with 10 bases identical to TRBD1. With 8 bases clipped from V and 4 bases from J, the junction kept 14 bases outside the gene matches. Per the germline V gene, CDR1 is KGHSH and CDR2 is LQKENI. This CDR3 region has 17 residues. CDR3 coding DNA: TGTGCCAGCGACCCGACGTTGAGGGACAGGGGATACAATGAGCAGTTCTTC. It is translated as CASDPTLRDRGYNEQFF. The complete variable domain, with remaining parts taken from reference TRBV18 and TRBJ2-1, reads NAGVMQNPRHLVRRRGQEARLRCSPMKGHSHVYWYRQLPEEGLKFMVYLQKENIIDESGMPKERFSAEFPKEGPSILRIQQVVRGDSAAYFCASDPTLRDRGYNEQFFGPGTRLTVL.

This CDR3 reads CASSIGVGQPQHF. DNA of the CDR3: TGTGCCAGTAGTATCGGGGTAGGTCAGCCCCAGCATTTT. The chain is built from TRBV19 and TRBJ1-5; D gene uncertain. The CDR3 spans 13 residues. Trimming pared 3 bases from V and 6 bases from J, leaving 9 bases between. Germline V gene sequence: CDR1 LNHDA, CDR2 SQIVND (reference sequence).

This rearrangement joins TRBV9 to TRBJ1-2; TRBD1 aligns across 7 bases. V lost 4 bases and J lost 6; bases outside the gene matches: 6. The CDR3 loop spans 13 amino acids. The V gene's germline CDR1 is SGDLS and CDR2 YYNGEE. CDR3 sequence: CASSILRGDGYTF. DNA of the CDR3: TGTGCCAGCAGCATACTCAGGGGGGATGGCTACACCTTC.

This sequence joins TRBV9 and TRBJ1-4; 10 nucleotides agree with TRBD1. CDR3 length equals 17 residues. Germline loops: CDR1 SGDLS, CDR2 YYNGEE. With 0 bases clipped from V and 8 bases from J, the junction kept 10 bases outside the gene matches. The CDR3 coding sequence is TGTGCCAGCAGCGTAGGAACTTACGGGACAGGGGACGAAAAACTGTTTTTT. Amino acids: CASSVGTYGTGDEKLFF.

The rearrangement uses TRBV7-3 and TRBJ2-3; the D is unclear. This CDR3 has 13 amino acids. Trimming took 5 bases from V and 2 from J, leaving 8 bases between them. CDR1 is SGHTA and CDR2 is FQGTGA in the germline V gene. CDR3 sequence: CASSLDSTDTQYF. For the CDR3, the DNA is TGTGCCAGCAGCCTAGACTCCACAGATACGCAGTATTTT.

The chain employs TRBV19 and TRBJ1-4; 9 nucleotides line up with TRBD1. This CDR3 contains 15 residues. V was clipped by 5 bases and J by 8 bases; unmatched bases: 9. Germline V gene sequence: CDR1 LNHDA, CDR2 SQIVND (reference sequence). CDR3 sequence reads: CASSFSGTGREKLFF. In nucleotides, the CDR3 is TGTGCCAGTAGTTTTTCCGGGACAGGGCGGGAAAAACTGTTTTTT.

The chain has TRBV2 and TRBJ1-2; 9 bases are shared with TRBD1. CDR3 length equals 14 residues. V was clipped by 5 bases and J by 5 bases; unmatched bases: 6. The germline V gene has CDR1 SNHLY and CDR2 FYNNEI. The CDR3 protein is CASSTQGARYGYTF. The CDR3 DNA reads TGTGCCAGCAGTACACAGGGGGCTCGGTATGGCTACACCTTC.

A few counts support this clone. The chain employs TRBV25-1 and TRBJ1-1; a weak D match, TRBD1 (6 bases). The CDR3 is 16 residues long. Trimming shortened V by 4 bases and J by 0 bases, and 15 bases separated the two germline ends. Germline CDR1 and CDR2: MGHDK and SYGVNS. DNA of the CDR3: TGTGCCAGCAGTGTTGGAGTAGGGGGTGTGAACACTGAAGCTTTCTTT. This codes for CASSVGVGGVNTEAFF.

The chain carries TRBV30 and TRBJ2-2, with D possibly being TRBD2 (6 bases). There are 16 residues in the CDR3. V was pared by 4 bases and J by 0 bases, with 15 bases between. Germline loops: CDR1 GTSNPN, CDR2 SVGIG (reference sequence). CDR3 in amino acids: CAWNGAGGANTGELFF. The CDR3 coding sequence is TGTGCCTGGAATGGAGCGGGCGGGGCGAACACCGGGGAGCTGTTTTTT.

This chain uses TRBV7-8 with TRBJ2-2, with TRBD2 matching 14 bases. Germline V gene lookup returns CDR1 SGHVS and CDR2 FQNEAQ. CDR3 length: 19 residues. V lost 8 bases, J lost 4 bases, and 15 bases stayed unmatched. The CDR3 reads CASFPRRTSGGPGTGELFF. CDR3 nucleotide sequence: TGTGCCAGCTTCCCCCGGAGGACTAGCGGGGGGCCGGGCACCGGGGAGCTGTTTTTT.

This clone was picked up one time. The J gene is TRBJ2-3, the V gene TRBV2, with D maybe TRBD2 (6 bases). V lost 2 bases and J 0 bases, leaving 12 bases between the germline ends. Germline CDR1 is SNHLY and CDR2 is FYNNEI. This CDR3 region has 16 residues. Here the CDR3 reads CASSELAGLSTDTQYF. The CDR3 region has the DNA TGTGCCAGCAGTGAATTGGCGGGGTTAAGCACAGATACGCAGTATTTT. Using reference TRBV2 and TRBJ2-3 for the parts outside the CDR3, the full variable domain is EPEVTQTPSHQVTQMGQEVILRCVPISNHLYFYWYRQILGQKVEFLVSFYNNEISEKSEIFDDQFSVERPDGSNFTLKIRSTKLEDSAMYFCASSELAGLSTDTQYFGPGTRLTVL.

This CDR3 reads CASSPGTGGPFYGYTF. DNA of the CDR3: TGTGCCAGTAGTCCAGGGACAGGGGGACCGTTCTATGGCTACACCTTC. The genes are TRBV19 and TRBJ1-2, with 11 nucleotides matching TRBD1. V dropped 5 bases and J dropped 4; count of bases not matched to a gene: 9. CDR1 and CDR2 from the germline V gene are LNHDA and SQIVND (reference sequence). CDR3 length equals 16 residues.

Worth noting for this clone: Within the sample, other DNA sequences also encode this same CDR3. This chain links TRBV12-3 or TRBV12-4 with TRBJ2-7; D is unresolved. There are 11 residues in the CDR3. The V end was cut by 5 bases, the J end by 2 bases, with 4 bases between. The CDR3 loop is CASSVTYEQYF. Here the CDR3 DNA reads TGTGCCAGCAGTGTTACCTACGAGCAGTACTTC.

The V gene is TRBV7-9, the J gene TRBJ2-1, with a possible D match to TRBD2 (7 bases). This CDR3 contains 15 residues. The V and J ends lost 8 bases and 8 bases respectively, with 22 bases between them. The germline gives CDR1 SEHNR, CDR2 FQNEAQ (reference sequence). The DNA of the CDR3 is TGTGCCAGCGCGCCTGGGGGGGGCCCTGGCGATGAGCAGTTCTTC. This sequence encodes CASAPGGGPGDEQFF.

The chain uses TRBV5-5 and TRBJ1-5; D is undetermined. The germline CDR1 and CDR2 sequences are SGHKS and YYEKEE (reference sequence). This CDR3 region has 15 residues. The V and J ends lost 6 bases and 3 bases respectively, with 16 bases between them. The CDR3 reads CASTETPGTNQPQHF. CDR3 DNA: TGTGCCAGCACCGAGACACCCGGAACCAATCAGCCCCAGCATTTT.

This chain uses TRBV6-1 with TRBJ2-5; maybe TRBD2 (6 bases). Germline-derived CDR1 and CDR2 are MNHNS and SASEGT. The CDR3 length is 17 residues. Trimming took 0 bases from V and 5 from J, leaving 19 bases between them. The CDR3 sequence: CASSEAVIAAVGETQYF. The CDR3 DNA follows: TGTGCCAGCAGTGAAGCTGTAATAGCGGCGGTCGGGGAGACCCAGTACTTC.

The chain has TRBV11-3 and TRBJ1-1; D is ambiguous. Germline loops: CDR1 SGHNT, CDR2 YENEEA. The CDR3 extends over 16 amino acids. Trimming removed 4 bases at V and 4 bases at J, with 19 bases between. The CDR3 coding sequence is TGTGCCAGCAGCTCCCGAAGGCGGGGAAAAGGCACTGAAGCTTTCTTT. This translates into CASSSRRRGKGTEAFF.

The rearrangement uses TRBV9 and TRBJ2-3, with D perhaps TRBD2 (6 bases). This CDR3 has 16 amino acids. Trimming removed 4 bases from V and 5 bases from J, with 20 bases in between. Germline assignment: CDR1 SGDLS and CDR2 YYNGEE. This chain's CDR3 is CASSPQTRLAGDTQYF. The CDR3 nucleotides read TGTGCCAGCAGCCCCCAGACTAGACTCGCGGGAGATACGCAGTATTTT.

This clone showed up just a few times. The rearrangement uses TRBV4-3 and TRBJ1-1; D is unresolved. This CDR3 contains 13 residues. The V gene's germline CDR1 is LGHNA and CDR2 YSLEER. The germline V and J ends were trimmed by 1 base and 3 bases, with 6 bases remaining between them. CDR3 sequence (DNA): TGCGCCAGCAGCCAAGGACTCCACACTGAAGCTTTCTTT. This codes for CASSQGLHTEAFF.

This sequence joins TRBV2 and TRBJ2-1, with 7 positions matching TRBD2. J was trimmed by 6 bases and V by 7 bases; bases with no gene match: 12. The CDR3 is 15 amino acids. Per the germline V gene, CDR1 is SNHLY and CDR2 is FYNNEI. CDR3 loop: CASIKGPTSANEQFF. The CDR3 DNA sequence: TGTGCCAGCATTAAGGGCCCAACTAGCGCCAATGAGCAGTTCTTC.

About this clone: Other nucleotide sequences in the sample specify the same CDR3. This chain links TRBV6-5 with TRBJ1-2; 9 nucleotides agree with TRBD1. Germline CDR1 reads MNHEY; CDR2 reads SVGAGI. J was trimmed by 3 bases and V by 6 bases; bases with no gene match: 2. The length of the CDR3 is 13 residues. This CDR3 reads CASSRDRDYGYTF. CDR3 nucleotide sequence: TGTGCCAGCAGCCGGGACAGGGACTATGGCTACACCTTC.

This rearrangement joins TRBV18 to TRBJ1-6; the match to TRBD1 covers 11 bases. Germline CDR1 KGHSH, CDR2 LQKENI. Unmatched junction bases numbered 4, after V lost 3 bases and J lost 6 bases. This CDR3 is 16 amino acids long. CDR3: CASSPGTGGFNSPLHF. Written as DNA, the CDR3 is TGTGCCAGCTCACCCGGGACAGGGGGTTTTAATTCACCCCTCCACTTT.